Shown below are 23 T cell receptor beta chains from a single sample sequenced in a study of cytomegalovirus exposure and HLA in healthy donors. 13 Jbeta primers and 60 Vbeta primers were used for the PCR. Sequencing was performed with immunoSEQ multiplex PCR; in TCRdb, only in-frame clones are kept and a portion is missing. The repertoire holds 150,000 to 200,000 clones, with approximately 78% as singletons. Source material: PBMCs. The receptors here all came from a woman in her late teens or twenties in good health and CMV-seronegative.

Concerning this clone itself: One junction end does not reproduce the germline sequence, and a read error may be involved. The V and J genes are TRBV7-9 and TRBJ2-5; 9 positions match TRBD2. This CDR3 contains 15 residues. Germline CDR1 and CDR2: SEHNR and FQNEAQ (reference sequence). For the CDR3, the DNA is TGTTCCAGCAGCTTAGCGGGAGTAGGGCAAGAGACCCAGTACTTC. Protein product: CSSSLAGVGQETQYF.

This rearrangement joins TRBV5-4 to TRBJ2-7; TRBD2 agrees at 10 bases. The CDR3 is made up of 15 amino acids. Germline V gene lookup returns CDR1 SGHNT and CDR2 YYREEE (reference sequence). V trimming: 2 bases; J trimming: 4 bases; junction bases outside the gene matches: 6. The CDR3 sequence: CASSLESGREYEQYF. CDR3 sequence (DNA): TGTGCCAGCAGCTTAGAGAGCGGGAGGGAATACGAGCAGTACTTC.

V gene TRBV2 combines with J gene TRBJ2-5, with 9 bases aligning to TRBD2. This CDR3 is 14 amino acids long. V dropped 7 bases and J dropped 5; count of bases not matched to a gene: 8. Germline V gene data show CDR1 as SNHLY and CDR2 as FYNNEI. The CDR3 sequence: CASIDQAGGETQYF. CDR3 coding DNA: TGTGCCAGCATAGATCAAGCGGGAGGCGAGACCCAGTACTTC. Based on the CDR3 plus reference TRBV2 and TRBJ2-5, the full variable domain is EPEVTQTPSHQVTQMGQEVILRCVPISNHLYFYWYRQILGQKVEFLVSFYNNEISEKSEIFDDQFSVERPDGSNFTLKIRSTKLEDSAMYFCASIDQAGGETQYFGPGTRLLVL.

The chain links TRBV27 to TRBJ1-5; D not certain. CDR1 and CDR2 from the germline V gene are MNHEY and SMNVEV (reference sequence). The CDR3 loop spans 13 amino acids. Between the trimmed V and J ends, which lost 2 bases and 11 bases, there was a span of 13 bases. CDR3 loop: CASSLAGSEAQHF. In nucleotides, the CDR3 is TGTGCCAGCAGTTTAGCTGGCTCCGAGGCCCAGCATTTT.

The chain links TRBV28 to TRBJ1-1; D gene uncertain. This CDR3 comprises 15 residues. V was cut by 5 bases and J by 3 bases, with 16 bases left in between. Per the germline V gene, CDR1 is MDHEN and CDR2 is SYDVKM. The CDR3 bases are TGTGCCAGCAGTGTCGAGGTCCCCTGGGACACTGAAGCTTTCTTT. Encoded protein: CASSVEVPWDTEAFF.

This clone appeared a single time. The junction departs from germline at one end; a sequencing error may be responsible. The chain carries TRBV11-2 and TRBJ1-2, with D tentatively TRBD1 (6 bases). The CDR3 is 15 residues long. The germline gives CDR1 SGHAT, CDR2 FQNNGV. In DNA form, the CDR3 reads TGTGCCAGCAGTTTAGAGACAGGTTACCTTTATGGCTACACCTTC. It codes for CASSLETGYLYGYTF.

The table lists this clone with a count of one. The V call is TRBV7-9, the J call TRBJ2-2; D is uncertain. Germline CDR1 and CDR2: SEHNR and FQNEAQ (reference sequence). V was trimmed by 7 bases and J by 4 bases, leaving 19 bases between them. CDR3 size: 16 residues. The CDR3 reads CASTHGWRFSTGELFF. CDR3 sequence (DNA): TGTGCCAGCACCCACGGGTGGAGATTCTCCACCGGGGAGCTGTTTTTT.

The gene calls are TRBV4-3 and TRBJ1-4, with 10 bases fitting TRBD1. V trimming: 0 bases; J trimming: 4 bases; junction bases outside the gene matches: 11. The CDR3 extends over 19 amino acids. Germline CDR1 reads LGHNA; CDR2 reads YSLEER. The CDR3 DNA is TGCGCCAGCAGCCAAGATCCACTTACTTGGGACAGGGGTAATGAAAAACTGTTTTTT. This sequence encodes CASSQDPLTWDRGNEKLFF.

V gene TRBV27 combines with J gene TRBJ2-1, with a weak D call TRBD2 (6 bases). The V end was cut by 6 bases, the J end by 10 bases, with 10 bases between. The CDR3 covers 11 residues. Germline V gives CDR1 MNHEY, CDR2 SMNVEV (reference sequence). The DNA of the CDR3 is TGTGCCAGCAGAACGGGGAGGGAGCAGTTCTTC. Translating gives CASRTGREQFF.

Here the CDR3 reads CASIPAGYNEQFF. In nucleotides, the CDR3 is TGTGCCAGCATCCCAGCAGGCTACAATGAGCAGTTCTTC. The J gene is TRBJ2-1, the V gene TRBV27; D remains unclear. The germline CDR1 and CDR2 sequences are MNHEY and SMNVEV (reference sequence). The CDR3 contains 13 residues. Trimming left V 7 bases short and J 3 bases short, with 10 bases between.

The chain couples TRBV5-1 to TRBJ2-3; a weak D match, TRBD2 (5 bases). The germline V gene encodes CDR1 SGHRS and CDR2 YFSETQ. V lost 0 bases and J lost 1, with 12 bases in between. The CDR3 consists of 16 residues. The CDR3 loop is CASSLVPSGRTDTQYF. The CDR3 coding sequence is TGCGCCAGCAGCTTGGTACCAAGCGGCCGCACAGATACGCAGTATTTT.

This CDR3 is CASSVDGVNQPQHF. The CDR3 bases are TGTGCCAGCAGCGTGGACGGGGTTAATCAGCCCCAGCATTTT. The genes are TRBV9 and TRBJ1-5; no reliable D call. The CDR3 loop spans 14 amino acids. CDR1 and CDR2 from the germline V gene are SGDLS and YYNGEE. V was cut by 2 bases and J by 4 bases, with 10 bases left in between.

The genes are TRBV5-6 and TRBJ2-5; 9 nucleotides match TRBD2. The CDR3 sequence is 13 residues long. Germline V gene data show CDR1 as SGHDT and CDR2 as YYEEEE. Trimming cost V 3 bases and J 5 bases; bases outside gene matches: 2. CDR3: CASSWTSDETQYF. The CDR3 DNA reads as TGTGCCAGCAGCTGGACTAGCGACGAGACCCAGTACTTC.

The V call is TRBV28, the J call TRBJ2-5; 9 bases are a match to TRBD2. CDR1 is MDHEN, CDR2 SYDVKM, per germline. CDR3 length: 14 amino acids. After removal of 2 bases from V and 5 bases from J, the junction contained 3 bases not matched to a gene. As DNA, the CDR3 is TGTGCCAGCAGTTTAAGGGCGGGAGGGGAGACCCAGTACTTC. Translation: CASSLRAGGETQYF. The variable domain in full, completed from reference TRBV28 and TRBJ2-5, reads DVKVTQSSRYLVKRTGEKVFLECVQDMDHENMFWYRQDPGLGLRLIYFSYDVKMKEKGDIPEGYSVSREKKERFSLILESASTNQTSMYLCASSLRAGGETQYFGPGTRLLVL.

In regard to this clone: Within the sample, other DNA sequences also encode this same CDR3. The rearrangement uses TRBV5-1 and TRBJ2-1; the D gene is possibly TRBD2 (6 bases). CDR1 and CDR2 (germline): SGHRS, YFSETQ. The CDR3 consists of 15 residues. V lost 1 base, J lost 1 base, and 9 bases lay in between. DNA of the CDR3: TGCGCCAGCAGCTTGCCCGGGAGTTCCTACAATGAGCAGTTCTTC. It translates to CASSLPGSSYNEQFF.

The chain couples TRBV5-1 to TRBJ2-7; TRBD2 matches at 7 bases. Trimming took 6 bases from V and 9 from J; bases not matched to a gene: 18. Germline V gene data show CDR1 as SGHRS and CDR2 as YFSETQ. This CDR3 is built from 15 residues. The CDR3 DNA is TGCGCCAGCACCCCCGCGGGAGAGCCTACGATTAGGCAGTACTTC. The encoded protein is CASTPAGEPTIRQYF.

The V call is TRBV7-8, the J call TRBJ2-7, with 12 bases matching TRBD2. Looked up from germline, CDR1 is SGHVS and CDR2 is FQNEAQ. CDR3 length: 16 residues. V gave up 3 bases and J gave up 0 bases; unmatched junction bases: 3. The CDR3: CASSFGLAGSSYEQYF. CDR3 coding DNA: TGTGCCAGCAGCTTCGGACTAGCGGGGAGCTCCTACGAGCAGTACTTC.

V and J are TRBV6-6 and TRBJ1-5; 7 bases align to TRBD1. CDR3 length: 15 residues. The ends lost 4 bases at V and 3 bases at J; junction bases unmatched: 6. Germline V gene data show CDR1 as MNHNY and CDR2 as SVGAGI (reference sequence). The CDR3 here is CASSSRTGINQPQHF. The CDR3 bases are TGTGCCAGCAGTTCGCGGACAGGTATCAATCAGCCCCAGCATTTT.

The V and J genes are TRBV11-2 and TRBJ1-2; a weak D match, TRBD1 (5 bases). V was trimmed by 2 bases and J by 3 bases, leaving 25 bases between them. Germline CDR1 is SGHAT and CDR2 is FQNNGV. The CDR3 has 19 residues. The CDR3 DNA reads TGTGCCAGCAGCTTATCCGTGGGGCAGAACCCTCTTCCACACTATGGCTACACCTTC. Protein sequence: CASSLSVGQNPLPHYGYTF.

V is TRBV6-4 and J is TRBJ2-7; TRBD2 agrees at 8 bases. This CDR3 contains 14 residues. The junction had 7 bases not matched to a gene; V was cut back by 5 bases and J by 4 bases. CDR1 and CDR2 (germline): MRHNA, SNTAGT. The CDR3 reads CASSRSGRLYEQYV. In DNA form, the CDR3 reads TGTGCCAGCAGTCGCAGCGGGAGATTGTACGAGCAGTACGTC.

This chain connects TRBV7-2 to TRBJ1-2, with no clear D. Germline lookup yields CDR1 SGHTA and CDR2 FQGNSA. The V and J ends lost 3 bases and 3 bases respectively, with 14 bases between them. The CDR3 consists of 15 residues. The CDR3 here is CASSFNDGRDYGYTF. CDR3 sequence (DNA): TGTGCCAGCAGCTTCAACGACGGGAGGGACTATGGCTACACCTTC.

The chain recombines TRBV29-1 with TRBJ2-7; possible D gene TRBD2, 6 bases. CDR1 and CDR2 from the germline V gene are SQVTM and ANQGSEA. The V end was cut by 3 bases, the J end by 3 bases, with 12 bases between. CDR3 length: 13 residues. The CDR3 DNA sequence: TGCAGCGTTGATAAGGGAGGCCACTACGAGCAGTACTTC. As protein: CSVDKGGHYEQYF.

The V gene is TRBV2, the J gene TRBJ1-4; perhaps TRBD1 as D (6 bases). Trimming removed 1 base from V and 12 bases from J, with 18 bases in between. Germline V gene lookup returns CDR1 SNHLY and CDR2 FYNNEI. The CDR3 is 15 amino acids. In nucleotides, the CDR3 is TGTGCCAGCAGTGAAGAGGGGGAACTACCCGAGGAACTGTTTTTT. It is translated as CASSEEGELPEELFF. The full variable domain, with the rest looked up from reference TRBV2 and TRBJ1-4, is EPEVTQTPSHQVTQMGQEVILRCVPISNHLYFYWYRQILGQKVEFLVSFYNNEISEKSEIFDDQFSVERPDGSNFTLKIRSTKLEDSAMYFCASSEEGELPEELFFGSGTQLSVL.